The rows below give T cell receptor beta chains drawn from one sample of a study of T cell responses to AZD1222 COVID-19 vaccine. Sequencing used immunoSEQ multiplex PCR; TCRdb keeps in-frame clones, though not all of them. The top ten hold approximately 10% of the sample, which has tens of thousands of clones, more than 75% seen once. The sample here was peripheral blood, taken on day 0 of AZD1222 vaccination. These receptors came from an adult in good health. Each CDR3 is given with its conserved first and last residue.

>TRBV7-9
CASSLAGGSSYEQYF
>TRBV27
CASSSSGTGGYGYTF
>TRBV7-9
CASSGAGTKETQYF
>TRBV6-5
CASSINSNQPQHF
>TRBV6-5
CASSYRDEEAGNTIYF
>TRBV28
CASKDPGHRNEKLFF
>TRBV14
CASSQMGLASGRYEQYF
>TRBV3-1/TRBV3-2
CASSLPGQGEAFF
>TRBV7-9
CASSLVQVDGYTF
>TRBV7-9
CASSLRGMGDTDTQYF
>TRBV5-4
CASSLGLNYGYTF
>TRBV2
CASSVDDLSNTGELFF
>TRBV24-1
CATSESGTPTTDEQFF
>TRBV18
CASKGGANQPQHF
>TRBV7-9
CASSLAGGGDEKLFF
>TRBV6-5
CASSPGGAGGTEAFF
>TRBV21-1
CASSTRTSGSPAYEQYF
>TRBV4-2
CASSHGSGSNYGYTF
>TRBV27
CASRRWAGDNEQFF
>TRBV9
CASSVIAGVNTGELFF
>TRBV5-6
CASSLGASTDTQYF
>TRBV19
CASSRQFTEAFF
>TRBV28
CASNLKGRAYEQYF
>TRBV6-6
CASSWTENTEAFF
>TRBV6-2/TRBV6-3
CASSYPHRDGHEQYF
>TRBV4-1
CASSHNTAYEQYF
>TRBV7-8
CASSRDPNQPQHF
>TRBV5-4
CASSLKGRSYEQYF
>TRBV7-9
CASSLGAGGIERETQYF
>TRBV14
CASSQDMARRHEQYF
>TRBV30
CAWSTEYNEQFF
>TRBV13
CASSLGQGKGYEQYF
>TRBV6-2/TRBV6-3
CASSRDGGDPAGFYEQYF
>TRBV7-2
CASSVTGGQTALHF
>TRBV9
CASSVGSGRGNQPQHF
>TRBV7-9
CASSRTYEQYF
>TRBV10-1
CASGTSGIGRTDTQYF
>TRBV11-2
CASRSRNGALHF
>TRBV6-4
CASSDLGLAGAGELFF
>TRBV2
CASTPWDNSYEQYF
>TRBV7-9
CASARGANYGYTF
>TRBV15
CATSRDSTSQETQYF
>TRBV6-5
CASREEGRDTQYF
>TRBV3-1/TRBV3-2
CASSQSLGDTEAFF
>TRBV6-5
CASSTRQRPGNTIYF
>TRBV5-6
CASSLKGWDTEAFF
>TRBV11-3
CASSLNTGELFF
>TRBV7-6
CASSLLASGVGKETQYF
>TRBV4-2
CASSQDVEWARGPNTGELFF
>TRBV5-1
CASSGLAGWPDTQYF
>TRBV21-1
CASSKDLRQALETFYGYTF
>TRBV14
CASSPLGNRPFF
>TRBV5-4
CASSLGLAASYEQYF
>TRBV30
CAWRVTSGSSGELFF
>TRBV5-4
CASSLVGQMNTEAFF
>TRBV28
CASSPYTFLEIAETQYF
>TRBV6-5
CASSPSGRGYGYTF
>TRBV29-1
CSVDQGRDTEAFF
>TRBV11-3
CASSLRNTEAFF
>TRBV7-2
CASSASRGGTGNTIYF